The entry that follows covers one TCR beta chain sequence. Its target is not known. These data are taken from a study of T cell responses to AZD1222 COVID-19 vaccine. Germline V gene sequence: CDR1 SNHLY, CDR2 FYNNEI. Trimming took off 6 bases at V and 7 bases at J, with 16 bases between the two ends. The CDR3 loop spans 15 amino acids. Study-wide results and caveats: Sampling captured repertoires only after the peak T cell response.

TCRdb's copy holds only in-frame clones and misses some; the assay was immunoSEQ multiplex PCR. The table has some 180,000 clones, around 88% seen once. The TCR was taken from an adult who received the AZD1222 COVID-19 vaccine. The sequencing used peripheral blood, collected 28 days after the second AZD1222 dose. This chain uses TRBV2 with TRBJ1-6; possibly TRBD1 for D (6 bases). In nucleotides, the CDR3 is TGTGCCAGCAGCCGACAGGCCCCAGGGAATTCACCCCTCCACTTT. It encodes CASSRQAPGNSPLHF.